A single sample gave rise to the 22 T cell receptor beta chains below, sequenced in a study of CD8 T cells in ankylosing spondylitis. Antigens of these TCRs are unknown. MiXCR, applied by TCRdb to the 5' RACE reads, yields one record per CDR3 protein. Here the sample spans about 460,000 distinct CDR3 sequences, roughly 5% being singletons. General observations from the study: A motif of eight highly homologous TCR beta variants was seen as apparently characteristic of ankylosing spondylitis blood.

Sequencing was done on a sample of blood, either unsorted or a sorted T cell fraction (not recorded which). All receptors come from a male donor with ankylosing spondylitis.

This clonotype was seen many times. The DNA of the CDR3 is TGTGCCAGCAGTCGCTCCTATAATTCACCCCTCCACTTT. Protein: CASSRSYNSPLHF. This chain connects TRBV27 to TRBJ1-6; D uncertain. V lost 5 bases and J lost 0, with 2 bases in between. From germline, CDR1 is MNHEY and CDR2 SMNVEV (reference sequence). This CDR3 contains 13 residues.

The chain employs TRBV4-3 and TRBJ2-2; 9 nucleotides match TRBD1. Germline-derived CDR1 and CDR2 are LGHNA and YSLEER. The CDR3 has 18 amino acids. The junction had 10 bases not matched to a gene; V was cut back by 3 bases and J by 2 bases. The CDR3, as DNA: TGCGCCAGCAGCCACCACTTTCCGGGACAGGGCAACACCGGGGAGCTGTTTTTT. It translates to CASSHHFPGQGNTGELFF.

The chain combines TRBV3-1 with TRBJ1-4; D is uncertain. Trimming took off 4 bases at V and 9 bases at J, with 21 bases between the two ends. Germline V gene lookup returns CDR1 LGHDT and CDR2 YNNKEL (reference sequence). The CDR3 runs 16 residues. The CDR3: CASSPGDLLTMKKLFF. Written as DNA, the CDR3 is TGTGCCAGCAGCCCAGGCGACCTCCTAACAATGAAAAAACTGTTTTTT. The full variable domain, in which reference TRBV3-1 and TRBJ1-4 provide the parts outside the CDR3, is DTAVSQTPKYLVTQMGNDKSIKCEQNLGHDTMYWYKQDSKKFLKIMFSYNNKELIINETVPNRFSPKSPDKAHLNLHINSLELGDSAVYFCASSPGDLLTMKKLFFGSGTQLSVL.

This clonotype has at least ten counts. CDR3 DNA: TGCGCCAGCAGCTTGCCTCCGTCGCGGAGGGAATACACAGATACGCAGTATTTT. It specifies CASSLPPSRREYTDTQYF. V gene TRBV5-1 combines with J gene TRBJ2-3; D is perhaps TRBD2 (6 bases). The length of the CDR3 is 18 residues. CDR1 and CDR2 (germline): SGHRS, YFSETQ. V was pared by 1 base and J by 2 bases, with 20 bases between.

This clonotype was picked up many times. V is TRBV7-2 and J is TRBJ2-7; 9 bases map to TRBD2. Germline CDR1 and CDR2: SGHTA and FQGNSA. There are 15 residues in the CDR3. The V gene end was trimmed by 1 base and the J gene end by 3 bases; junction bases not matched to a gene: 4. CDR3 in amino acids: CASSLVAGVGYEQYF. DNA for the CDR3: TGTGCCAGCAGCTTAGTAGCGGGAGTGGGCTACGAGCAGTACTTC.

At least ten counts were recorded for this clonotype. J is TRBJ2-5 and V is TRBV20-1; the D is unclear. This CDR3 is 13 amino acids long. Germline loops: CDR1 DFQATT, CDR2 SNEGSKA (reference sequence). Deletions cut 5 bases from V and 8 bases from J, with 18 bases between. CDR3 DNA sequence: TGCAGTGCTCTGCGTCCGGGCACGTTTACCCAGTACTTC. It translates to CSALRPGTFTQYF.

CDR3 loop: CASSYVPGRSQETQYF. In DNA form, the CDR3 reads TGTGCCAGCAGTTACGTCCCGGGACGTAGCCAAGAGACCCAGTACTTC. The V call is TRBV6-5, the J call TRBJ2-5; D may be TRBD1 or TRBD2 (5 bases each). This CDR3 region has 16 residues. V was shortened by 2 bases and J by 1 base, with 14 bases between the two germline ends. CDR1 is MNHEY and CDR2 is SVGAGI in the germline V gene.

This clonotype has ten or more counts. V is TRBV3-1 and J is TRBJ2-3; perhaps TRBD1 as D (6 bases). V dropped 4 bases and J dropped 2 bases, with 13 bases sitting between them. This CDR3 contains 15 residues. In germline, CDR1 is LGHDT, CDR2 YNNKEL (reference sequence). Here the CDR3 reads CASSRTGSPTDTQYF. CDR3 DNA sequence: TGTGCCAGCAGCCGCACAGGGTCCCCCACAGATACGCAGTATTTT.

This clonotype was detected ten times or more. The chain is built from TRBV7-9 and TRBJ2-3, with no clear D. The V end was cut by 5 bases, the J end by 6 bases, with 12 bases between. The CDR3 is made up of 13 amino acids. The germline gives CDR1 SEHNR, CDR2 FQNEAQ (reference sequence). CDR3 sequence: CASSPYGRDTQYF. CDR3 sequence (DNA): TGTGCCAGCAGCCCCTATGGGCGCGATACGCAGTATTTT. Complete variable domain (other parts from reference TRBV7-9 and TRBJ2-3): DTGVSQNPRHKITKRGQNVTFRCDPISEHNRLYWYRQTLGQGPEFLTYFQNEAQLEKSRLLSDRFSAERPKGSFSTLEIQRTEQGDSAMYLCASSPYGRDTQYFGPGTRLTVL.

The table lists this clonotype with a few counts. The genes are TRBV30 and TRBJ2-3, with D unclear. CDR1 GTSNPN and CDR2 SVGIG come from the germline V gene (reference sequence). The CDR3 extends over 12 amino acids. With 3 bases removed from V and 5 bases from J, the gap between germline ends came to 9 bases. Here the CDR3 reads CAWSPPGDTQYF. The CDR3 DNA reads TGTGCCTGGAGCCCCCCAGGAGATACGCAGTATTTT.

This clonotype was counted ten times or more. The V call is TRBV20-1, the J call TRBJ2-7, with unresolved D. This CDR3 spans 13 amino acids. V was pared by 6 bases and J by 4 bases, with 16 bases between. Germline V gene lookup returns CDR1 DFQATT and CDR2 SNEGSKA (reference sequence). The CDR3 bases are TGCAGTGCCCCCTCGCACCTACCTTACGAGCAGTACTTC. Translating gives CSAPSHLPYEQYF.

The gene calls are TRBV18 and TRBJ2-7; maybe TRBD1 (6 bases). The V gene lost 2 bases and the J gene lost 5 bases, with 10 bases spanning the gap. The CDR3 runs 13 residues. Germline values: CDR1 KGHSH, CDR2 LQKENI. The CDR3 DNA sequence: TGTGCCAGCTCACCATCATACAGGGACGAGCAGTACTTC. Protein sequence: CASSPSYRDEQYF.

This clonotype was found many times. The rearrangement links TRBV4-1 to TRBJ2-7; D is perhaps TRBD1 (7 bases). V lost 0 bases to trimming and J lost 4 bases, with 13 bases between them. Germline loops: CDR1 MGHRA, CDR2 YSYEKL. This CDR3 has 15 amino acids. The DNA of the CDR3 is TGCGCCAGCAGCCAAGACAGGGGGGCTCAATACGAGCAGTACTTC. Translated, it gives CASSQDRGAQYEQYF.

This clonotype has just a few counts. V usage is TRBV18 and J usage is TRBJ1-3; TRBD1 matches 9 bases. J lost 5 bases, V lost 5 bases, and 7 bases had no gene match. Germline V gives CDR1 KGHSH, CDR2 LQKENI. This CDR3 comprises 15 residues. DNA of the CDR3: TGTGCCAGCTCAGCCACAGGGGGCTCCAGAAACACCATATATTTT. Translation gives CASSATGGSRNTIYF.

The chain combines TRBV20-1 with TRBJ2-7; D uncertain. The CDR3 consists of 10 residues. Trimming took 3 bases from V and 7 from J, leaving 7 bases between them. In germline, CDR1 is DFQATT, CDR2 SNEGSKA (reference sequence). CDR3 DNA: TGCAGTGCTAGTCGAGAGGAGCAGTACTTC. Translated, it gives CSASREEQYF.

This clonotype was detected only a few times. This rearrangement joins TRBV30 to TRBJ1-3, with unresolved D. Germline V CDR1 and CDR2: GTSNPN, SVGIG (reference sequence). V lost 0 bases and J 3 bases, leaving 3 bases between the germline ends. The CDR3 loop spans 12 amino acids. CDR3 sequence: CAWSVIGNTIYF. The CDR3 nucleotides are TGTGCCTGGAGTGTGATTGGAAACACCATATATTTT.

This clonotype was recorded at least ten times. The genes are TRBV28 and TRBJ1-5; 9 bases line up with TRBD1. Per germline, CDR1 MDHEN and CDR2 SYDVKM. This CDR3 is 13 amino acids long. Unmatched junction bases numbered 6, after V lost 7 bases and J lost 8 bases. The CDR3 spells CASTYRGQEPQHF. CDR3 sequence (DNA): TGTGCCAGCACCTACAGGGGGCAGGAGCCCCAGCATTTT. Drawing the rest from reference TRBV28 and TRBJ1-5, the complete variable domain is DVKVTQSSRYLVKRTGEKVFLECVQDMDHENMFWYRQDPGLGLRLIYFSYDVKMKEKGDIPEGYSVSREKKERFSLILESASTNQTSMYLCASTYRGQEPQHFGDGTRLSIL.

In its sample, this clonotype was seen many times. The rearrangement links TRBV6-1 to TRBJ2-3, with D unclear. The V end was cut by 6 bases, the J end by 5 bases, with 12 bases between. Germline loops: CDR1 MNHNS, CDR2 SASEGT. The CDR3 has 13 amino acids. CDR3 DNA sequence: TGTGCCAGCAGCCGCGTCGGGCAAGATACGCAGTATTTT. Protein product: CASSRVGQDTQYF.

This clonotype occurred many times. The chain links TRBV20-1 to TRBJ2-3; a weak D match, TRBD2 (6 bases). This CDR3 is built from 13 residues. The V end lost 0 bases, the J end lost 9 bases, and 13 bases lay between the germline ends. Germline V lookup: CDR1 DFQATT, CDR2 SNEGSKA (reference sequence). CDR3 DNA sequence: TGCAGTGCTAGAGATCACGGGAGTGGAACGCAGTATTTT. The encoded protein is CSARDHGSGTQYF.

This clonotype appeared many times. This rearrangement joins TRBV15 to TRBJ2-1; D is possibly TRBD2 (5 bases). Trimming pared 0 bases from V and 3 bases from J, leaving 15 bases between. The CDR3 totals 17 residues. Germline V gene sequence: CDR1 LNHNV, CDR2 YYDKDF (reference sequence). The CDR3: CATSRDLVGVLYNEQFF. As DNA, the CDR3 is TGTGCCACCAGCAGAGATTTGGTGGGAGTGCTCTACAATGAGCAGTTCTTC.

Many counts were recorded for this clonotype. The rearrangement joins TRBV20-1 to TRBJ2-5; 9 positions agree with TRBD2. This CDR3 has 15 residues. Germline CDR1 and CDR2: DFQATT and SNEGSKA (reference sequence). Unmatched junction bases numbered 6, after V lost 0 bases and J lost 4 bases. This CDR3 reads CSARDGAGGPETQYF. CDR3 in DNA: TGCAGTGCTAGAGATGGGGCGGGAGGGCCAGAGACCCAGTACTTC.

This clonotype was found many times. The gene calls are TRBV6-5 and TRBJ2-2; 7 bases are shared with TRBD1. The length of the CDR3 is 14 residues. Per the germline V gene, CDR1 is MNHEY and CDR2 is SVGAGI. V was pared by 1 base and J by 8 bases, with 4 bases of the junction left unmatched. The CDR3 nucleotides are TGTGCCAGCAGTTACTTACAGGGGCCAGGGGAGCTGTTTTTT. Protein: CASSYLQGPGELFF.